Sequencing of this T cell receptor beta chain was carried out in a study of molecular identifiers for immune sequencing clone quantification. The CDR3 has 14 residues. Trimming took 6 bases from V and 4 from J; bases not matched to a gene: 2. In preparing bulk TCR libraries, previously described methods and listed TCR primers were used. Using its own MiXCR run on the PCR reads, TCRdb lists one record per CDR3 protein. The sample lists some 580,000 distinct CDR3 sequences, over 25% occurring once. Naive CD8 T cells were sorted, and the gate applied was CD8+CD4-CCR7+CD45RA+. Broader study findings: Highly expanded clones may be undercounted when identical TCR molecules share barcodes.

Concerning this clonotype: Its specificity is unknown. A much larger clone sits a single nucleotide away, making a read error possible.

The J gene is TRBJ1-4, the V gene TRBV12-3 or TRBV12-4; 10 nucleotides line up with TRBD1. This clonotype originated in a human donor in good health. Some libraries in this study had Jurkat cell RNA spiked in. The specimen sequenced was naive CD8+ T cells from blood, with Jurkat cell RNA spiked in. Specified subset: FACS-sorted CD8+CD4-CCR7+CD45RA+ naive T cells. CDR3 bases: TGTGCCAGCAGCGGGACAGGGGATAATGAAAAACTGTTTTTT. Translated: CASSGTGDNEKLFF.